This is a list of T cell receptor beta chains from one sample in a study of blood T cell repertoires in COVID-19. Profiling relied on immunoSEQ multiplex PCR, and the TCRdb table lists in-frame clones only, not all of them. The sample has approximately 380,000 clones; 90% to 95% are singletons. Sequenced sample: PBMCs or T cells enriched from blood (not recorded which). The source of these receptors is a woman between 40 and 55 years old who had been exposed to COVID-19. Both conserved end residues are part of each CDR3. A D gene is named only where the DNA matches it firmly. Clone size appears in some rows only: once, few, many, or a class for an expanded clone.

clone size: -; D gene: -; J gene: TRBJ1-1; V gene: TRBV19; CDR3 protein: CASSPHSPNTEAFF; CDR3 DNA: TGTGCCAGTAGTCCCCACAGCCCGAACACTGAAGCTTTCTTT
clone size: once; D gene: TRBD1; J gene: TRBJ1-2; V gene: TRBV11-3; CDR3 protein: CASSLGTGINYGYTF; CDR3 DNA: TGTGCCAGCAGCTTGGGGACAGGGATCAACTATGGCTACACCTTC
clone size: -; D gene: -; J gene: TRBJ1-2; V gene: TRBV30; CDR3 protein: CAWRRSGSLYYGYTF; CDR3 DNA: TGTGCCTGGAGGAGGTCCGGGAGCCTCTACTATGGCTACACCTTC
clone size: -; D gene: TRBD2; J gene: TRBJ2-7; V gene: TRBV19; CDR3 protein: CASSMGGSRYEQYF; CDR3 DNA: TGTGCCAGTAGTATGGGCGGGAGTCGGTACGAGCAGTACTTC
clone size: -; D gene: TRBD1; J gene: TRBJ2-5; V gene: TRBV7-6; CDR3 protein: CASSLAPPGQGGETQYF; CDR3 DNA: TGTGCCAGCAGCTTAGCCCCACCGGGACAGGGGGGGGAGACCCAGTACTTC
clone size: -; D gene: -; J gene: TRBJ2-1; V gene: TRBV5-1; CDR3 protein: CASSLESARVLNEQFF; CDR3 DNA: TGCGCCAGCAGCTTGGAGTCAGCGAGAGTCCTCAATGAGCAGTTCTTC
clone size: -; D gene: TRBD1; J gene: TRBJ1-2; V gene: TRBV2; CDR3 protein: CASSGQGSTPYGYTF; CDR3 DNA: TGTGCCAGCAGTGGACAGGGGTCGACCCCCTATGGCTACACCTTC
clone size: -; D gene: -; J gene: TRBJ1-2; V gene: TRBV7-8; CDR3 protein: CASNMGGEYGYTF; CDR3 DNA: TGTGCCAGCAACATGGGAGGGGAATATGGCTACACCTTC
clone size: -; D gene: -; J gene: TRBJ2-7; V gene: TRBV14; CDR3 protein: CASSQDAGFAYEQYF; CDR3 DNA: TGTGCCAGCAGCCAAGATGCAGGATTCGCCTACGAGCAGTACTTC
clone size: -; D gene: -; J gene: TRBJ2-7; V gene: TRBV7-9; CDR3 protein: CASSWDSTGSYEQYF; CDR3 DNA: TGTGCCAGCAGCTGGGACTCCACCGGCTCCTACGAGCAGTACTTC
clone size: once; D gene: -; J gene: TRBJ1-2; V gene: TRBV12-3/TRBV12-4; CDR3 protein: CASSIKGYGYTF; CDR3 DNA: TGTGCCAGCAGTATAAAGGGGTATGGCTACACCTTC
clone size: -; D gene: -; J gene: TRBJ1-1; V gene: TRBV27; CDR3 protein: CASSLRGYGEAFF; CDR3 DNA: TGTGCCAGCAGTCTCAGGGGATACGGTGAAGCTTTCTTT
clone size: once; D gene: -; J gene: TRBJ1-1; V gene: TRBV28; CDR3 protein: CASSAGGLNTEAFF; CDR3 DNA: TGTGCCAGCAGCGCCGGCGGATTAAACACTGAAGCTTTCTTT
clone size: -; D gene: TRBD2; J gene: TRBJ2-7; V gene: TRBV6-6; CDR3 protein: CASSLPRFTSEVILFYEQYF; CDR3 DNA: TGTGCCAGCAGTCTCCCGAGATTTACTAGCGAGGTAATACTCTTCTACGAGCAGTACTTC
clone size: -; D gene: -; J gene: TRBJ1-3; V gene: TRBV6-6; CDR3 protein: CASSYSGGGNTIYF; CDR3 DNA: TGTGCCAGCAGTTACAGCGGGGGCGGAAACACCATATATTTT
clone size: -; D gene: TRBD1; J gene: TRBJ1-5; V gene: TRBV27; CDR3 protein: CASSLSWTGNQPQHF; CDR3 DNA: TGTGCCAGCAGTTTATCATGGACAGGGAATCAGCCCCAGCATTTT
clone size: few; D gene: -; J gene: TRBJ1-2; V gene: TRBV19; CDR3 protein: CASSATLGHHYGYTF; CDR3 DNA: TGTGCCAGTAGTGCGACCCTGGGACATCACTATGGCTACACCTTC
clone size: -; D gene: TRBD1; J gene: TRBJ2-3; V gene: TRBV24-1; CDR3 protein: CATSDPGQGKDTQYF; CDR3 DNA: TGTGCCACCAGTGACCCTGGACAGGGAAAAGATACGCAGTATTTT
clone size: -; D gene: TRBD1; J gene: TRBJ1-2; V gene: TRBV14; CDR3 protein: CASSPGQGAWGYTF; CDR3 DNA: TGTGCCAGCAGCCCGGGACAGGGGGCGTGGGGCTACACCTTC
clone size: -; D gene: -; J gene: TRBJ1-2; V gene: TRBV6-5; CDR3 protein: CASSYSRQKVNYGYTF; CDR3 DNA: TGTGCCAGCAGTTACTCGAGACAGAAGGTTAACTATGGCTACACCTTC
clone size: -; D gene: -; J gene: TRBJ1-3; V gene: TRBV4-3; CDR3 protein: CASSQFHSSGNTIYF; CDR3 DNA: TGCGCCAGCAGCCAATTCCATAGCTCTGGAAACACCATATATTTT
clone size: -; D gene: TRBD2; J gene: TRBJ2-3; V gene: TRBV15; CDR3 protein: CATSSGTSGSADTQYF; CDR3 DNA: TGTGCCACCAGCAGTGGGACTAGCGGGAGTGCGGATACGCAGTATTTT
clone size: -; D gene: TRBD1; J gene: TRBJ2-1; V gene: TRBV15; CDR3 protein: CATSSPGQGDEQFF; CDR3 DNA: TGTGCCACCAGCAGCCCTGGACAGGGGGATGAGCAGTTCTTC
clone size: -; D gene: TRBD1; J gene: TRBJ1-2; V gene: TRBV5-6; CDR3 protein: CASTLGQGSYGYTF; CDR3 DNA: TGTGCCAGCACCCTTGGACAGGGGAGCTATGGCTACACCTTC
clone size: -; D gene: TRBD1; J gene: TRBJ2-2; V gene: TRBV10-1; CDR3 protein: CASRSQGANTGELFF; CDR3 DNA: TGCGCCAGCAGATCCCAGGGGGCAAACACCGGGGAGCTGTTTTTT
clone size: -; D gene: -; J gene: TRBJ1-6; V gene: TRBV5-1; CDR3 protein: CASSLAGPGMGSPLHF; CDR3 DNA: TGCGCCAGCAGCTTGGCCGGGCCGGGAATGGGTTCACCCCTCCACTTT
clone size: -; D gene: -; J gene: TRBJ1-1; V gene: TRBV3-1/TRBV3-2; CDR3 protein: CASSQVFDSPRSAFF; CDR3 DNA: TGTGCCAGCAGCCAAGTTTTCGACAGCCCAAGGTCAGCTTTCTTT
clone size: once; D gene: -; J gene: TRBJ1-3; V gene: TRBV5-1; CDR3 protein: CASSPGGARVMGNTIYF; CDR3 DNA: TGCGCCAGCAGCCCGGGAGGGGCGCGCGTTATGGGAAACACCATATATTTT
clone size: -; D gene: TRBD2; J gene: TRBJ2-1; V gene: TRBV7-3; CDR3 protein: CASSPRTSGNPSSYNEQFF; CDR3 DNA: TGTGCCAGCAGCCCTCGGACTAGCGGAAATCCGAGCTCCTACAATGAGCAGTTCTTC
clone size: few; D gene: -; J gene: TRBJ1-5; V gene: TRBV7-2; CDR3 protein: CASSFRGGAGNQPQHF; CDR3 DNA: TGTGCCAGCAGCTTCCGGGGAGGGGCGGGCAATCAGCCCCAGCATTTT
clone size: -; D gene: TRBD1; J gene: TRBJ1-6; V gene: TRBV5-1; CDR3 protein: CASRPDRDYSPLHF; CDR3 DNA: TGCGCCAGCAGGCCGGACAGGGATTACTCACCCCTCCACTTT
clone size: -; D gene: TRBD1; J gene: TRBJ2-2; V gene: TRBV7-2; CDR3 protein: CASSLRDRARAGELFF; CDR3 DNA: TGTGCCAGCAGCTTACGGGACAGGGCTCGCGCCGGGGAGCTGTTTTTT
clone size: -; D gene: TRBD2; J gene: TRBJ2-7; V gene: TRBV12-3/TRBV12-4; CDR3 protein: CASKPSGSEQYF; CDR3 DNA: TGTGCCAGCAAGCCTAGCGGGAGCGAGCAGTACTTC
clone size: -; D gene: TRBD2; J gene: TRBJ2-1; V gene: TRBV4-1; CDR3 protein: CASSSRLAGVYNEQFF; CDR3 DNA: TGCGCCAGCAGCAGTCGACTAGCGGGAGTCTACAATGAGCAGTTCTTC
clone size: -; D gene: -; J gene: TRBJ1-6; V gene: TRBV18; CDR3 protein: CASSPVGSSYNSPLHF; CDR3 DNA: TGTGCCAGCTCACCGGTAGGGAGCTCCTATAATTCACCCCTCCACTTT
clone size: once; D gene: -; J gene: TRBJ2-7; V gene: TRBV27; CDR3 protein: CASSQSTGPYEQYF; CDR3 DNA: TGTGCCAGCAGTCAATCAACCGGTCCCTACGAGCAGTACTTC
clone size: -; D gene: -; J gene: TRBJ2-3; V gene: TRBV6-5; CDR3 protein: CASSPPGEDTQYF; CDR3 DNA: TGTGCCAGCAGTCCCCCCGGTGAAGATACGCAGTATTTT
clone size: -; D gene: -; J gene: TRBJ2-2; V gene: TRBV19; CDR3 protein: CASSIGAGLLTGELFF; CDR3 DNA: TGTGCCAGTAGTATAGGAGCAGGTTTACTGACCGGGGAGCTGTTTTTT
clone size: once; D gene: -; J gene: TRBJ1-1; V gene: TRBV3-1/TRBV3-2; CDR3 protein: CASSQGRRGSVRTEAFF; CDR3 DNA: TGTGCCAGCAGCCAAGGGCGCCGGGGATCGGTCCGCACTGAAGCTTTCTTT
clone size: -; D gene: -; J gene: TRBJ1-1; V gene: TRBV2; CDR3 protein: CASKSGDGTEAFF; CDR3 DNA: TGTGCCAGCAAGTCAGGGGATGGCACTGAAGCTTTCTTT
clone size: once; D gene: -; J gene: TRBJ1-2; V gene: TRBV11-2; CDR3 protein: CASSWGPMGVSNYGYTF; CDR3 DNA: TGTGCCAGCAGCTGGGGGCCAATGGGGGTATCTAACTATGGCTACACCTTC
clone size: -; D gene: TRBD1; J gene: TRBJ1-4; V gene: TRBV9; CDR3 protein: CASSVGVFTGANEKLFF; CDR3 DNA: TGTGCCAGCAGCGTAGGGGTTTTCACAGGGGCAAATGAAAAACTGTTTTTT
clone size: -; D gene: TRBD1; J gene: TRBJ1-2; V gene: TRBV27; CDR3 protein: CASRPQGAVFQGYTF; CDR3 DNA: TGTGCCAGCAGACCACAGGGGGCGGTTTTTCAGGGCTACACCTTC
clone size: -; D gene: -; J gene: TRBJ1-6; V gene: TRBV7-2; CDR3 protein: CASSLGLRSPLHF; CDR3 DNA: TGTGCCAGCAGCTTAGGCTTGCGGTCACCCCTCCACTTT
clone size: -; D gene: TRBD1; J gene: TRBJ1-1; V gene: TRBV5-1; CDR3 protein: CASSLQGLGTEAFF; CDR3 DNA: TGCGCCAGCAGCCTACAGGGGCTGGGCACTGAAGCTTTCTTT
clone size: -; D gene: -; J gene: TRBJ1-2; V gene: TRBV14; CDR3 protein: CASSRMGGWSYGYTF; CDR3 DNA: TGTGCCAGCAGCCGAATGGGGGGATGGTCCTATGGCTACACCTTC
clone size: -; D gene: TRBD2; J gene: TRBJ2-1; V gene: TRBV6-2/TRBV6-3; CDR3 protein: CASRYGLAGGQKGDEQFF; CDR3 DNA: TGTGCCAGCAGATACGGACTAGCGGGAGGTCAGAAGGGCGATGAGCAGTTCTTC
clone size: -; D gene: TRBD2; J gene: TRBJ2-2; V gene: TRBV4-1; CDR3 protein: CASSQPSGRALKTGELFF; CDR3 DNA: TGCGCCAGCAGCCAACCTAGCGGGAGGGCCTTAAAGACCGGGGAGCTGTTTTTT
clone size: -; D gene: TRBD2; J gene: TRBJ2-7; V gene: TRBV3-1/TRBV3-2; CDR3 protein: CASSQDPSGRDEQYF; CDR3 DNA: TGTGCCAGCAGCCAAGATCCTAGCGGGAGAGATGAGCAGTACTTC
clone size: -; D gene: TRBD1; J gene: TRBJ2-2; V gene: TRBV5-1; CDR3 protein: CASSLRQGDSDIGELFF; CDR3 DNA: TGCGCCAGCAGCCTCCGACAGGGGGACAGCGATATAGGGGAGCTGTTTTTT
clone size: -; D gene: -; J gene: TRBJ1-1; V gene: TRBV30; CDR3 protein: CAWSHRANTEAFF; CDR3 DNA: TGTGCCTGGAGTCACAGGGCGAACACTGAAGCTTTCTTT
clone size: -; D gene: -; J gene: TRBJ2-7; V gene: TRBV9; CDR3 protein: CASSVEVGAPWEQYF; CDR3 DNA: TGTGCCAGCAGCGTCGAGGTAGGGGCTCCTTGGGAGCAGTACTTC
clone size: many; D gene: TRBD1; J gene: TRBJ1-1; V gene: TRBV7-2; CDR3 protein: CASSFWTGGSTEAFF; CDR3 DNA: TGTGCCAGCAGCTTCTGGACAGGGGGAAGCACTGAAGCTTTCTTT
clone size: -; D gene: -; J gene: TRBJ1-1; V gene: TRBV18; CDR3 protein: CASSSDGGGEAFF; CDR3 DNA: TGTGCCAGCTCAAGCGACGGGGGAGGTGAAGCTTTCTTT
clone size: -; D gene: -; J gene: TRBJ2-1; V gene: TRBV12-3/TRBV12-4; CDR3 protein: CASSFQREQFF; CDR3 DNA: TGTGCCAGCAGTTTTCAGAGGGAGCAGTTCTTC
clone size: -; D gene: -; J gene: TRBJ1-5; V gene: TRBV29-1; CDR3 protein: CSVEEQGGQPQHF; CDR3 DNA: TGCAGCGTTGAAGAACAGGGTGGACAGCCCCAGCATTTT
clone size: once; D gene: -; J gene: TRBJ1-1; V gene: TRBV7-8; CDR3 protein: CASSSTVNTEAFF; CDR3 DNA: TGTGCCAGCAGCTCAACGGTGAACACTGAAGCTTTCTTT
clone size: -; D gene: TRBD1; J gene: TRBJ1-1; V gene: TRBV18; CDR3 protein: CASSPKIPGQLNTEAFF; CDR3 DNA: TGTGCCAGCTCACCGAAAATACCGGGACAGTTGAACACTGAAGCTTTCTTT
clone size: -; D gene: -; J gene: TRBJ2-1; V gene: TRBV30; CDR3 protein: CAWSHWGTNEQFF; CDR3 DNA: TGTGCCTGGAGCCATTGGGGGACAAATGAGCAGTTCTTC
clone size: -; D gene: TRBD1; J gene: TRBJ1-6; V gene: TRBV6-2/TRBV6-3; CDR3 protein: CASSLTGLGPSSLFSPLHF; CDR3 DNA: TGTGCCAGCAGTCTGACAGGGCTGGGGCCCTCGTCGTTGTTTTCACCCCTCCACTTT